This T cell receptor beta chain was sequenced for a study of T-cell reconstitution after alpha-beta-depleted transplantation in children. With 7 bases removed from V and 0 bases from J, the gap between germline ends came to 12 bases. The CDR3 covers 15 residues. CDR1 is SNHLY, CDR2 FYNNEI, per germline. Library preparation (for TCRbeta) was performed with unique molecular identifiers. TCRdb re-analysed the PCR reads in MiXCR, keeping a single row per CDR3 protein. The repertoire consists of around 250,000 distinct CDR3 sequences, with approximately 8.9% occurring once and the leading ten covering approximately 6.3%. Only a few counts were recorded for this clonotype.

The specimen was PBMCs, mostly from graft donor cells, collected 180 days after TCRalphabeta/CD19-depleted stem cell transplant. The TCR was taken from a male patient younger than 18 who had a stem cell transplant for acute lymphoblastic leukemia, so the T cells may come from the graft donor. The chain couples TRBV2 to TRBJ2-2, with D perhaps assigned TRBD1 or TRBD2 (5 bases each). CDR3 sequence (DNA): TGTGCCAGCACCCGTCAGGGAGCGAACACCGGGGAGCTGTTTTTT. The encoded protein is CASTRQGANTGELFF.